These T cell receptor beta chains were read from a single sample in a study of blood T cells in healthy people across ages. TCRdb ran MiXCR on the 5' RACE reads and lists one entry per CDR3 protein. The sample consists of over 950,000 distinct CDR3 sequences, around two fifths of them appearing once. The material sequenced was blood. The receptors were gathered from a man aged 18 to 29 in good health. Both conserved end residues are part of each CDR3. A D gene is named only where the DNA matches it firmly. Size values are once, few and many counts, or a class for expanded clones, and some rows have none.

- | TRBJ1-2 | TRBV7-8 | - | TGTGCCAGCACCCCGGATAGACTCTTTAACTATGGCTACACCTTC | CASTPDRLFNYGYTF
- | TRBJ2-7 | TRBV6-5 | - | TGTGCCAGCAGGGCGGCACAGTTAGCCTACGAGCAGTACTTC | CASRAAQLAYEQYF
- | TRBJ2-5 | TRBV4-3 | - | TGCGCCAGCAGCCAAGATTGGAGGGGGACCAATGAGCAGTACTTC | CASSQDWRGTNEQYF
many | TRBJ2-3 | TRBV12-3/TRBV12-4 | - | TGTGCCAGCAGCTCGGACCCGAATACGCAGTATTTT | CASSSDPNTQYF
- | TRBJ2-3 | TRBV9 | - | TGTGCCAGCAGCGTAGCAGGCCGCACAGAGACGCAGTATTTT | CASSVAGRTETQYF
- | TRBJ1-5 | TRBV21-1 | - | TGTGCCAGCAGCAAATACACGCAGGGTGAGCAGCCCCAGCATTTT | CASSKYTQGEQPQHF
- | TRBJ1-2 | TRBV20-1 | - | TGCAGTGCTGGCAGCCCGGGAGCTAACTATGGCTACACCTTC | CSAGSPGANYGYTF
- | TRBJ1-2 | TRBV5-1 | TRBD1 | TGCGCCAGCAGCCCTAGACAGGGGAGTACCTATGGCTACACCTTC | CASSPRQGSTYGYTF
- | TRBJ2-2 | TRBV7-2 | - | TGTGCCAGCAGCCCCCCAGGTCTCACCGGGGAGCTGTTTTTT | CASSPPGLTGELFF
- | TRBJ1-2 | TRBV7-2 | - | TGTGCCAGCAGCCTAGGAAAGGAACTAGACTATAGCTACACCTTC | CASSLGKELDYSYTF